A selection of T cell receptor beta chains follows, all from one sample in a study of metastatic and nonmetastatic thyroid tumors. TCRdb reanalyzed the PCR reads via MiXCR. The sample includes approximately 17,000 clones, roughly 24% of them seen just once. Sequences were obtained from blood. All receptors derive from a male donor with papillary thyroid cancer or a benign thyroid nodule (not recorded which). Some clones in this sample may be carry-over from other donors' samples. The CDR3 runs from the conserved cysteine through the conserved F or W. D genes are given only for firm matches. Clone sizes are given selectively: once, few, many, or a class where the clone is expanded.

TGTGCCAGTAGTATACGGGGAGTAAGGCCTTTGAACACTGAAGCTTTCTTT,CASSIRGVRPLNTEAFF,TRBJ1-1,.,many,TRBV19
TGTGCCAGTAGTATCCAGGTTACAGACTATGGCTACACGTTC,CASSIQVTDYGYTF,TRBJ1-2,.,few,TRBV19
TGCGCCAGCAGCCCTATAGCGGGAGGGTCCTACGAGCAGTACTTC,CASSPIAGGSYEQYF,TRBJ2-7,TRBD2,.,TRBV5-1
TGTGCCAGCAGCTTAGGTCAGACTGCCTACGAGCAGTACTTC,CASSLGQTAYEQYF,TRBJ2-7,.,many,TRBV7-2
TGCAGTGCTAGAAAACTAGCAGGGCTCGAGGATACGCAGTATTTT,CSARKLAGLEDTQYF,TRBJ2-3,.,medium-sized,TRBV20-1
TGTGCCAGCAGCCAAGAAGGTAGCGGAACCCAAGAGACCCAGTACTTC,CASSQEGSGTQETQYF,TRBJ2-5,.,many,TRBV4-2
TGCAGCGTTGAAGGGGCAGGGTCCACCGGGGAGCTGTTTTTT,CSVEGAGSTGELFF,TRBJ2-2,.,many,TRBV29-1
TGCAGTGCTAGAGGACGGTTGAAAGAGACCCAGTACTTC,CSARGRLKETQYF,TRBJ2-5,.,many,TRBV20-1
TGTGCCAGCAGCTTAACGCCGGGCCTGGGAGCCTACGAGCAGTACTTC,CASSLTPGLGAYEQYF,TRBJ2-7,.,.,TRBV7-2
TGTGCCAGCAGCCCATGGGACAGTGATAATTCACCCCTCCACTTT,CASSPWDSDNSPLHF,TRBJ1-6,TRBD1,many,TRBV7-9
TGTGCCTGGAGTGGGCAGGCGCCGAAAAAACTGTTTTTT,CAWSGQAPKKLFF,TRBJ1-4,.,many,TRBV30
TGCAGTGCCAGGGACAGGGAGGCTCAGCCCCAGCATTTT,CSARDREAQPQHF,TRBJ1-5,TRBD1,many,TRBV20-1
TGTGCCAGCAGCCAAGACGGGACAGGGGGCGCGGGCGCTGAAGCTTTCTTT,CASSQDGTGGAGAEAFF,TRBJ1-1,TRBD1,many,TRBV4-2
TGTGCCAGCAGCTTAGTCGGTCCTAGCGGGAGCAATGAGCAGTTCTTC,CASSLVGPSGSNEQFF,TRBJ2-1,TRBD2,.,TRBV11-2
TGTGCCAGCAGTTTACGAGGGGGCTCTGGAAACACCATATATTTT,CASSLRGGSGNTIYF,TRBJ1-3,.,medium-sized,TRBV12-3/TRBV12-4
TGTGCCAGCAGCCCTCTTCCCGGGATTGACACTGAAGCTTTCTTT,CASSPLPGIDTEAFF,TRBJ1-1,.,many,TRBV9